The next 30 T cell receptor beta chains were all read from a single sample in a study of blood T cell repertoires in COVID-19. Repertoires were generated with immunoSEQ multiplex PCR, while TCRdb's copy carries only in-frame clones and drops some. The sample lists 380,000 or so clones; more than 75% were seen once. The sample consisted of PBMCs or T cells enriched from blood (not recorded which). Receptors were obtained from a man younger than 45 who had recovered from COVID-19.

The chain links TRBV6-2 or TRBV6-3 to TRBJ2-3; no clear D gene. The germline V gene has CDR1 MNHEY and CDR2 SVGEGT. V was clipped by 4 bases and J by 3 bases, with 2 bases between them. This CDR3 region has 11 residues. CDR3 DNA sequence: TGTGCCAGCAGTTTAACAGATACGCAGTATTTT. Its protein is CASSLTDTQYF.

The chain links TRBV4-1 to TRBJ1-5; possibly TRBD1 for D (6 bases). Germline V gene lookup returns CDR1 MGHRA and CDR2 YSYEKL. The CDR3 has 16 residues. With 4 bases removed from V and 6 bases from J, the gap between germline ends came to 19 bases. This chain's CDR3 is CASSPGRVGGAQPQHF. CDR3 in DNA: TGCGCCAGCAGCCCAGGCCGCGTTGGGGGGGCTCAGCCCCAGCATTTT.

The rearrangement joins TRBV7-9 to TRBJ2-4; TRBD1 agrees at 7 bases. CDR3 length: 13 amino acids. The trim removed 3 bases at V and 5 bases at J, leaving 1 base unmatched. Germline V lookup: CDR1 SEHNR, CDR2 FQNEAQ (reference sequence). CDR3 residues: CASSLQGENIQYF. The CDR3 DNA follows: TGTGCCAGCAGCTTGCAGGGGGAAAACATTCAGTACTTC.

The sample holds a few counts of this clone. The rearrangement uses TRBV30 and TRBJ1-1; 8 nucleotides match TRBD1. This CDR3 has 16 residues. CDR1 GTSNPN and CDR2 SVGIG come from the germline V gene (reference sequence). The V gene end was trimmed by 1 base and the J gene end by 0 bases; junction bases not matched to a gene: 7. The CDR3 loop reads CAWSALRTGLNTEAFF. The DNA of the CDR3 is TGTGCCTGGAGTGCCTTGAGGACAGGGTTGAACACTGAAGCTTTCTTT.

J is TRBJ2-7 and V is TRBV12-5, with TRBD1 identical over 8 bases. Trimming at V came to 3 bases and at J to 1 base, leaving 8 bases not matched to a gene. The CDR3 loop spans 16 amino acids. CDR1 LGHNT and CDR2 FRNRAP come from the germline V gene. The CDR3 DNA reads as TGTGCTAGTGGTTTTACTGGGACAGGCGGATCCTACGAGCAGTACTTC. Amino acids: CASGFTGTGGSYEQYF.

DNA for the CDR3: TGTGCCAGCAGCCCCGCAGGGCCTGGAAACACCATATATTTT. Residues: CASSPAGPGNTIYF. This chain uses TRBV6-2 or TRBV6-3 with TRBJ1-3; possible D gene TRBD1, 5 bases. Germline lookup yields CDR1 MNHEY and CDR2 SVGEGT. Trimming removed 6 bases at V and 2 bases at J, with 11 bases between. The length of the CDR3 is 14 residues.

The chain combines TRBV3-1 (or the pseudogene TRBV3-2) with TRBJ1-6, with 10 bases identical to TRBD1. Germline V gene sequence: CDR1 LGHDT, CDR2 YNNKEL (reference sequence). V trimming: 6 bases; J trimming: 6 bases; junction bases outside the gene matches: 5. CDR3 length: 15 residues. CDR3 sequence reads: CASRSGTGVNSPLHF. In DNA form, the CDR3 reads TGTGCCAGCAGATCCGGGACAGGGGTTAATTCACCCCTCCACTTT.

This chain links TRBV6-4 with TRBJ2-7; TRBD2 matches at 12 bases. In germline, CDR1 is MRHNA, CDR2 SNTAGT. The trim removed 1 base at V and 4 bases at J, leaving 5 bases unmatched. This CDR3 comprises 16 residues. The CDR3 nucleotides read TGTGCCAGCAGTGACTGGGCTAGCGGGGGGGCTTACGAGCAGTACTTC. Translated, it gives CASSDWASGGAYEQYF.

In the case of this clone: This same CDR3 is encoded by further DNA sequences in the sample. V gene TRBV4-1 combines with J gene TRBJ2-7; 8 bases agree with TRBD2. Germline V gene sequence: CDR1 MGHRA, CDR2 YSYEKL. The trim removed 1 base at V and 2 bases at J, leaving 7 bases unmatched. CDR3 length: 16 amino acids. The CDR3 DNA reads TGCGCCAGCAGCCAAGGTTTGGCGGGGGGCACCTACGAGCAGTACTTC. Residues: CASSQGLAGGTYEQYF.

The chain employs TRBV30 and TRBJ2-3; 8 bases are shared with TRBD2. Germline trimming cut 4 bases from V and 4 bases from J; bases unmatched to any gene: 10. Germline-derived CDR1 and CDR2 are GTSNPN and SVGIG (reference sequence). The CDR3 totals 15 residues. The CDR3 region has the DNA TGTGCCTGGACCCCCAACGGGGGGGCCGCAGATACGCAGTATTTT. Residues: CAWTPNGGAADTQYF.

V and J are TRBV19 and TRBJ1-1; D might be TRBD1 (6 bases). This CDR3 is 14 amino acids long. Trimming took 3 bases from V and 6 from J, leaving 14 bases between them. Per the germline V gene, CDR1 is LNHDA and CDR2 is SQIVND (reference sequence). The DNA for the CDR3 is TGTGCCAGTAGTATCGGTCAGGGGATGGCTGAAGCTTTCTTT. Encoded protein: CASSIGQGMAEAFF.

The chain couples TRBV7-8 to TRBJ2-5, with D perhaps matching TRBD1 (5 bases). The V gene's germline CDR1 is SGHVS and CDR2 FQNEAQ. This CDR3 is 14 amino acids long. V lost 4 bases and J lost 4, with 13 bases in between. The CDR3 protein is CASSSIQARETQYF. Written as DNA, the CDR3 is TGTGCCAGCAGCTCGATACAGGCTAGAGAGACCCAGTACTTC.

The gene calls are TRBV10-3 and TRBJ2-2; possible D gene TRBD1, 6 bases. With 9 bases removed from V and 1 base from J, the gap between germline ends came to 12 bases. The CDR3 sequence is 14 residues long. CDR1 is ENHRY, CDR2 SYGVKD, per germline. CDR3 region: CAIANRENTGELFF. Written as DNA, the CDR3 is TGTGCCATTGCCAACAGGGAGAACACCGGGGAGCTGTTTTTT.

The chain is built from TRBV7-2 and TRBJ1-6; a possible D gene is TRBD1 (5 bases). The CDR3 covers 14 residues. Germline V gene sequence: CDR1 SGHTA, CDR2 FQGNSA. V was clipped by 5 bases and J by 7 bases, with 12 bases between them. CDR3 coding DNA: TGTGCCAGCAGCGCTCAGGGAGGCAATTCACCCCTCCACTTT. The encoded protein is CASSAQGGNSPLHF.

This clone came up a few times. V gene TRBV6-1 combines with J gene TRBJ2-7; D unresolved. The CDR3 has 13 amino acids. The germline CDR1 and CDR2 sequences are MNHNS and SASEGT. V was trimmed by 2 bases and J by 6 bases, leaving 11 bases between them. DNA of the CDR3: TGTGCCAGCAGTGAAATAAACATATCCGAGCAGTACTTC. Translation: CASSEINISEQYF.

This clone was recorded a few times. The chain uses TRBV11-2 and TRBJ2-5, with TRBD2 as a possible D gene (6 bases). CDR1 SGHAT and CDR2 FQNNGV come from the germline V gene. The V gene lost 4 bases and the J gene lost 3 bases, with 15 bases spanning the gap. This CDR3 contains 15 residues. The CDR3 DNA follows: TGTGCCAGCAGCTATGGGGACTGGCAAAAAGAGACCCAGTACTTC. Protein: CASSYGDWQKETQYF.

This clone has a handful of counts. The genes are TRBV7-6 and TRBJ1-1; D might be TRBD1 (6 bases). Germline V gene lookup returns CDR1 SGHVS and CDR2 FNYEAQ. Trimming removed 0 bases from V and 1 base from J, with 15 bases in between. The CDR3 totals 17 residues. The CDR3 region is CASSLAVAQGPNTEAFF. The DNA for the CDR3 is TGTGCCAGCAGCTTAGCGGTAGCACAGGGCCCGAACACTGAAGCTTTCTTT.

The V gene is TRBV5-1, the J gene TRBJ2-5; tentatively, D is TRBD1 (5 bases). This CDR3 has 14 amino acids. Trimming pared 2 bases from V and 3 bases from J, leaving 11 bases between. CDR1 is SGHRS, CDR2 YFSETQ, per germline. The CDR3 protein is CASSLSGAKETQYF. CDR3 DNA: TGCGCCAGCAGCTTAAGTGGGGCGAAAGAGACCCAGTACTTC.

The CDR3 DNA reads as TGTGCCAGCAGTTTCCATTCTAGACAGCCCCAGCATTTT. Its translation is CASSFHSRQPQHF. The chain has TRBV27 and TRBJ1-5; D gene unclear. The length of the CDR3 is 13 residues. Trimming removed 3 bases at V and 7 bases at J, with 10 bases between. CDR1 is MNHEY and CDR2 is SMNVEV in the germline V gene (reference sequence).

Only one count was recorded for this clone. The chain couples TRBV3-1 (or the pseudogene TRBV3-2) to TRBJ1-1, with D perhaps TRBD1 (6 bases). This CDR3 has 15 residues. Germline lookup yields CDR1 LGHDT and CDR2 YNNKEL (reference sequence). The germline V and J ends were trimmed by 4 bases and 0 bases, with 12 bases remaining between them. CDR3: CASSPDRSMNTEAFF. The CDR3 nucleotides are TGTGCCAGCAGCCCCGACAGGAGCATGAACACTGAAGCTTTCTTT.

The V gene is TRBV28, the J gene TRBJ1-1, with 11 bases fitting TRBD1. The CDR3 contains 15 residues. Per germline, CDR1 MDHEN and CDR2 SYDVKM. With V trimmed by 5 bases and J by 5 bases, 7 bases remained unmatched. In DNA, the CDR3 is TGTGCCAGCAGTCCCCCCGGACAGGGGGCAACTGAAGCTTTCTTT. Translating gives CASSPPGQGATEAFF.

This sequence joins TRBV9 and TRBJ1-5; D is unresolved. V was pared by 0 bases and J by 8 bases, with 9 bases between. CDR1 SGDLS and CDR2 YYNGEE come from the germline V gene. The CDR3 totals 13 residues. As DNA, the CDR3 is TGTGCCAGCAGCGTAGCGAACGGGGAGCCCCAGCATTTT. Translated: CASSVANGEPQHF.

The chain joins TRBV15 to TRBJ1-6; weak D call: TRBD1 (5 bases). Per the germline V gene, CDR1 is LNHNV and CDR2 is YYDKDF (reference sequence). Trimming shortened V by 5 bases and J by 5 bases, and 10 bases separated the two germline ends. The CDR3 length is 14 residues. The CDR3 DNA sequence: TGTGCCACCAGCCGGGGGACGAATAATTCACCCCTCCACTTT. Its translation is CATSRGTNNSPLHF.

V is TRBV18 and J is TRBJ2-3; 9 nucleotides agree with TRBD1. The J segment lost 8 bases and the V segment lost 0 bases, leaving 9 bases of the junction unmatched. Germline CDR1 reads KGHSH; CDR2 reads LQKENI. This CDR3 has 16 amino acids. In DNA, the CDR3 is TGTGCCAGCTCACCACCGACAGGACAGGGGTCGGGTACGCAGTATTTT. This gives the protein CASSPPTGQGSGTQYF.

The chain recombines TRBV2 with TRBJ1-1, with TRBD1 matching 10 bases. The V gene's germline CDR1 is SNHLY and CDR2 FYNNEI. V lost 6 bases, J lost 5 bases, and 3 bases stayed unmatched. The CDR3 totals 13 residues. For the CDR3, the DNA is TGTGCCAGCAGGACAGGGGGCCGAACTGAAGCTTTCTTT. This translates into CASRTGGRTEAFF.

This chain links TRBV27 with TRBJ1-5, with TRBD1 matching over 10 bases. With 7 bases clipped from V and 3 bases from J, the junction kept 6 bases outside the gene matches. Germline loops: CDR1 MNHEY, CDR2 SMNVEV (reference sequence). CDR3 size: 15 residues. This chain's CDR3 is CASKQGQGNNQPQHF. CDR3 coding DNA: TGTGCCAGCAAGCAGGGACAGGGGAACAATCAGCCCCAGCATTTT.

J is TRBJ2-7 and V is TRBV5-4, with 11 bases fitting TRBD2. V lost 4 bases and J lost 3; bases outside the gene matches: 6. The CDR3 extends over 15 amino acids. Germline CDR1 reads SGHNT; CDR2 reads YYREEE (reference sequence). The CDR3 region has the DNA TGTGCCAGCAGCGGGGGACTAGCGGTGGTCTACGAGCAGTACTTC. It translates to CASSGGLAVVYEQYF.

This clone was recorded once. The V and J genes are TRBV19 and TRBJ1-2; TRBD1 agrees at 11 bases. The CDR3 totals 13 residues. V shed 7 bases, J shed 8 bases, and the junction held 6 bases outside the gene matches. Germline CDR1 reads LNHDA; CDR2 reads SQIVND (reference sequence). CDR3 sequence reads: CASKGQGAVGYTF. The DNA of the CDR3 is TGTGCCAGTAAAGGACAGGGGGCGGTGGGCTACACCTTC. The whole variable domain, remainder taken from reference TRBV19 and TRBJ1-2, is DGGITQSPKYLFRKEGQNVTLSCEQNLNHDAMYWYRQDPGQGLRLIYYSQIVNDFQKGDIAEGYSVSREKKESFPLTVTSAQKNPTAFYLCASKGQGAVGYTFGSGTRLTVV.

This clone was seen just once. V and J are TRBV19 and TRBJ1-5, with 9 bases fitting TRBD1. From germline, CDR1 is LNHDA and CDR2 SQIVND (reference sequence). The CDR3 is made up of 14 amino acids. The trim removed 10 bases at V and 1 base at J, leaving 5 bases unmatched. CDR3 sequence reads: CATRGQGSNQPQHF. DNA for the CDR3: TGTGCCACCAGAGGACAGGGGAGCAATCAGCCCCAGCATTTT.

The chain employs TRBV28 and TRBJ2-5; TRBD2 matches at 15 bases. The CDR3 runs to 16 residues. Per germline, CDR1 MDHEN and CDR2 SYDVKM. Trimming at V came to 3 bases and at J to 1 base, leaving 0 bases not matched to a gene. In DNA form, the CDR3 reads TGTGCCAGCAGTTTGGGACTAGCGGGGGGCCAAGAGACCCAGTACTTC. Its protein is CASSLGLAGGQETQYF.